One sample yielded the 21 T cell receptor beta chains listed below, sequenced in a study of T-cell reconstitution after alpha-beta-depleted transplantation in children. For TCRbeta, the library was prepared with unique molecular identifiers. A single record per CDR3 protein comes from TCRdb applying MiXCR to the PCR reads. The sample carries fewer than 750,000 distinct CDR3 sequences, roughly 23% recorded once. This specimen consisted of PBMCs, mostly from graft donor cells, obtained 360 days after TCRalphabeta/CD19-depleted stem cell transplant. The receptors were sampled from a boy less than two years old who had a stem cell transplant for acute myeloid leukemia, so the T cells may come from the graft donor.

This clonotype occurred a few times. J is TRBJ2-1 and V is TRBV20-1, with 11 bases lining up with TRBD1. Looked up from germline, CDR1 is DFQATT and CDR2 is SNEGSKA (reference sequence). The CDR3 extends over 14 amino acids. The trim removed 4 bases at V and 9 bases at J, leaving 8 bases unmatched. Here the CDR3 DNA reads TGCAGTGCTACGGGCGGGACAGGGGGGGGTGAGCAGTTCTTC. It yields the protein CSATGGTGGGEQFF.

This clonotype was seen at least ten times. This rearrangement joins TRBV3-1 to TRBJ2-7; D is uncertain. The V end was cut by 1 base, the J end by 2 bases, with 9 bases between. Germline assignment: CDR1 LGHDT and CDR2 YNNKEL (reference sequence). The CDR3 runs 14 residues. This CDR3 is CASSQGPFTYEQYV. The CDR3 DNA reads as TGTGCCAGCAGCCAAGGACCCTTTACCTACGAGCAGTACGTC.

This clonotype was observed a handful of times. The chain recombines TRBV7-2 with TRBJ2-1, with D perhaps matching TRBD2 (6 bases). V lost 5 bases and J lost 7, with 18 bases in between. This CDR3 is 15 amino acids long. Germline V gene lookup returns CDR1 SGHTA and CDR2 FQGNSA. CDR3: CASSPRLTGVNEQFF. Here the CDR3 DNA reads TGTGCCAGCAGCCCGCGTCTAACGGGGGTAAATGAGCAGTTCTTC.

This clonotype has more than one count but fewer than ten. The J gene is TRBJ1-2, the V gene TRBV19; the D is unclear. The CDR3 loop spans 18 amino acids. Trimming took 4 bases from V and 0 from J, leaving 21 bases between them. The germline CDR1 and CDR2 sequences are LNHDA and SQIVND (reference sequence). This chain's CDR3 is CASSTRINHRAANYGYTF. CDR3 DNA: TGTGCCAGTAGTACTCGAATAAACCACCGGGCCGCTAACTATGGCTACACCTTC.

This clonotype was seen more than once but under ten times. DNA for the CDR3: TGTGCCAGCAGCTCGTGGGGACGGAGCACAGATACGCAGTATTTT. This codes for CASSSWGRSTDTQYF. The chain combines TRBV7-8 with TRBJ2-3; D could derive from TRBD1 or TRBD2 (5 bases each). This CDR3 contains 15 residues. Germline values: CDR1 SGHVS, CDR2 FQNEAQ. The V end was cut by 4 bases, the J end by 0 bases, with 11 bases between.

This clonotype occurred many times. This rearrangement joins TRBV6-5 to TRBJ2-3, with no clear D. The CDR3 spans 14 residues. Germline V gene lookup returns CDR1 MNHEY and CDR2 SVGAGI. Trimming removed 0 bases at V and 2 bases at J, with 6 bases between. In DNA form, the CDR3 reads TGTGCCAGCAGTTACTCGTCCCCCACAGATACGCAGTATTTT. Protein sequence: CASSYSSPTDTQYF.

The rearrangement links TRBV12-3 or TRBV12-4 to TRBJ1-2; 8 bases match TRBD1. Germline trimming cut 3 bases from V and 8 bases from J; bases unmatched to any gene: 5. The CDR3 is 13 amino acids. The CDR3 protein is CASSFAQGDGYTF. The CDR3 nucleotides read TGTGCCAGCAGTTTTGCACAGGGGGACGGCTACACCTTC.

As DNA, the CDR3 is TGTGCCAGCAGCTGCCCAGGCGGTTCACCCCGTCCCTCTGGGGCCAACGTCCTGACTTTC. It codes for CASSCPGGSPRPSGANVLTF. The chain couples TRBV21-1 to TRBJ2-6; the D call of TRBD1 is as the table states it, not checked on the DNA. TRBV21-1 is a recognized pseudogene. This CDR3 has 20 residues.

As for this clonotype: At one end the junction does not follow the germline gene, possibly because of a read error. The V call is TRBV4-3, the J call TRBJ2-1, with 7 bases lining up with TRBD1. This CDR3 is 15 amino acids long. Germline V gene sequence: CDR1 LGHNA, CDR2 YSLEER. The CDR3 nucleotides read TGCGCCAGCAGCGAAGAGGGGGCACGGTACAATGAGCAGTTCTTC. Residues: CASSEEGARYNEQFF.

CDR3 DNA sequence: TGTGCCAGCTCACCTACAGGGCTTGGTGAAGCTTTCTTT. It yields the protein CASSPTGLGEAFF. V usage is TRBV18 and J usage is TRBJ1-1, with D possibly being TRBD1 (6 bases). Germline V gene sequence: CDR1 KGHSH, CDR2 LQKENI. The V end was cut by 3 bases, the J end by 7 bases, with 12 bases between. The CDR3 extends over 13 amino acids.

The chain couples TRBV20-1 to TRBJ2-1, with D possibly TRBD2 on 6 matching bases. V was pared by 6 bases and J by 6 bases, with 24 bases between. There are 16 residues in the CDR3. Germline values: CDR1 DFQATT, CDR2 SNEGSKA (reference sequence). The CDR3 DNA sequence: TGCAGTGCCAACCCTACCGGCGGGGTGTATCGCAATGAGCAGTTCTTC. Translating it yields CSANPTGGVYRNEQFF.

This clonotype has ten or more counts. V usage is TRBV7-2 and J usage is TRBJ2-3; 7 bases agree with TRBD2. The germline V gene encodes CDR1 SGHTA and CDR2 FQGNSA. This CDR3 comprises 13 residues. V was clipped by 3 bases and J by 3 bases; unmatched bases: 0. The CDR3 sequence is CASSFSGTDTQYF. The CDR3, as DNA: TGTGCCAGCAGCTTTAGCGGGACAGATACGCAGTATTTT.

This clonotype was detected many times. The chain recombines TRBV4-3 with TRBJ1-2; 7 nucleotides agree with TRBD1. CDR1 and CDR2 from the germline V gene are LGHNA and YSLEER. The CDR3 has 15 residues. The V segment lost 2 bases and the J segment 5 bases; nucleotides outside the gene matches: 8. The CDR3 sequence: CASSQPGQARYGYTF. DNA for the CDR3: TGCGCCAGCAGCCAACCCGGACAGGCCAGGTATGGCTACACCTTC.

In this sample, this clonotype turned up many times. The J gene is TRBJ1-2, the V gene TRBV6-5; a weak D match, TRBD1 (5 bases). V lost 4 bases to trimming and J lost 0 bases, with 6 bases between them. This CDR3 has 13 residues. CDR1 and CDR2 from the germline V gene are MNHEY and SVGAGI. The chain's CDR3 is CASSWTTNYGYTF. The CDR3 region has the DNA TGTGCCAGCAGTTGGACAACTAACTATGGCTACACCTTC.

The chain couples TRBV5-6 to TRBJ2-1; no definite D call. The germline V gene encodes CDR1 SGHDT and CDR2 YYEEEE. The length of the CDR3 is 14 residues. Trimming took 4 bases from V and 2 from J, leaving 10 bases between them. The CDR3 bases are TGTGCCAGCAGCCTACCTCTAGCCTACAATGAGCAGTTCTTC. Its translation: CASSLPLAYNEQFF.

This clonotype has just one count. This chain links TRBV7-8 with TRBJ2-2; 10 positions match TRBD2. Germline V gives CDR1 SGHVS, CDR2 FQNEAQ. The CDR3 covers 16 residues. The V segment lost 11 bases and the J segment 4 bases; nucleotides outside the gene matches: 13. CDR3 sequence reads: CAAWTSGTRGTGELFF. The CDR3 DNA sequence: TGTGCCGCCTGGACTAGCGGTACGAGAGGCACCGGGGAGCTGTTTTTT.

This clonotype was observed at least ten times. J is TRBJ2-7 and V is TRBV12-3 or TRBV12-4; D not resolved. V was pared by 6 bases and J by 3 bases, with 9 bases between. The CDR3 is made up of 12 amino acids. DNA for the CDR3: TGTGCCAGCAGCTCAGACATCTACGAGCAGTACTTC. The encoded protein is CASSSDIYEQYF.

This clonotype was seen more than once but under ten times. The chain uses TRBV20-1 and TRBJ1-4; 9 positions agree with TRBD1. With V trimmed by 1 base and J by 8 bases, 8 bases remained unmatched. Germline CDR1 and CDR2: DFQATT and SNEGSKA (reference sequence). CDR3 length: 15 residues. CDR3 DNA sequence: TGCAGTGCTAGAGCGGGGGACAGGGTAGAGGAAAAACTGTTTTTT. Protein product: CSARAGDRVEEKLFF.

This clonotype was seen at least ten times. V is TRBV20-1 and J is TRBJ2-3; no firm D call. The CDR3 is 14 amino acids. The germline V gene encodes CDR1 DFQATT and CDR2 SNEGSKA (reference sequence). Trimming cost V 2 bases and J 0 bases, with 9 bases left between them. CDR3 region: CSARKPTSTDTQYF. For the CDR3, the DNA is TGCAGTGCTAGAAAACCTACTAGCACAGATACGCAGTATTTT.

This clonotype was seen a few times. The chain uses TRBV20-1 and TRBJ1-1; unclear D gene. Germline loops: CDR1 DFQATT, CDR2 SNEGSKA (reference sequence). The V end was cut by 2 bases, the J end by 3 bases, with 16 bases between. This CDR3 contains 15 residues. The CDR3 nucleotides read TGCAGTGCTAGAATCCCTCAGAAGAGCGACACTGAAGCTTTCTTT. It yields the protein CSARIPQKSDTEAFF.

This clonotype was observed a few times. The chain joins TRBV12-3 or TRBV12-4 to TRBJ2-7, with a tentative D call TRBD2 (8 bases). The V end was cut by 6 bases, the J end by 5 bases, with 20 bases between. The CDR3 is 15 amino acids. The CDR3 DNA reads as TGTGCCAGCAGGGGCGGGGGGACAGTAGGCAACGAGCAGTACTTC. Amino acid sequence: CASRGGGTVGNEQYF.